This T cell receptor beta chain was observed in a study of shared clonotypes between healthy human individuals. The V and J ends lost 6 bases and 1 base respectively, with 10 bases between them. CDR1 and CDR2 (germline): LNHDA, SQIVND (reference sequence). The CDR3 contains 13 residues. Generated by immunoSEQ multiplex PCR, the TCRdb table keeps only in-frame clones and is missing some. The data show about 2 million clones, with 90% to 95% seen just once and more than 0.1% held by the top ten. Naive CD4+ cells were CD45RA-selected; the remaining cells were memory. Specimen: naive CD4+ T cells sorted from blood. The subset: CD45RA+ positively selected. The sequence came from a man younger than 35 in good health. The chain employs TRBV19 and TRBJ2-7, with a possible D match to TRBD1 (5 bases). CDR3 nucleotides: TGTGCCAGTAGCCGACAGATATCCTACGAGCAGTACTTC. It specifies CASSRQISYEQYF.